The clone carrying this T cell receptor (beta chain) was detected once. Its matching antigen is unknown. In the same sample, other DNA sequences code for this CDR3. The V gene end was trimmed by 5 bases and the J gene end by 0 bases; junction bases not matched to a gene: 3. This CDR3 comprises 14 residues. Looked up from germline, CDR1 is MNHEY and CDR2 is SVGAGI. The data are from a study of cytotoxic CD8 clonotypes in ibrutinib-treated CLL. The wider study: Around 10 relapsed/refractory, approximately 15 treatment-naive; under 18 IGHV unmutated. Points from the study as a whole: Public clonotypes, found uncommonly, either contracted or stayed stable on treatment. Starting clonality was above that of age-matched healthy donors and tracked circulating CD8+ T-cell counts.

Depth targeted 1 in 200,000 to 1 in 1 million T cells, averaging approximately 10x coverage per clonotype. Profiling relied on immunoSEQ multiplex PCR, and the TCRdb table lists in-frame clones only, not all of them. The table records about 130,000 clones, 79% of them present only once. The source material was PBMCs, sampled after 12 months of ibrutinib treatment. This chain links TRBV6-5 with TRBJ2-7, with 8 positions matching TRBD2. The clonotype was recovered from a human donor with chronic lymphocytic leukemia. Here the CDR3 DNA reads TGTGCCAGCAGTCTTAGCGGGAACTCCTACGAGCAGTACTTC. As protein: CASSLSGNSYEQYF.